This T cell receptor beta chain was found in a study of T cells expressing NK-cell markers. For the study at large: The eight sequenced donors comprised seven who were HCMV-seropositive and one who was seronegative.

The CDR3 extends over 15 amino acids. Per germline, CDR1 SGHRS and CDR2 YFSETQ. General observations from the study: Each of roughly six donors carried dominant NKG2C+ clonotypes accounting for roughly 1.0-7.5% of CD8+ T cells.

Details on this clonotype: Its antigen is still unknown.

Reprocessing the 5' RACE reads, TCRdb reports a single entry for every CDR3 protein and omits DNA. The sample has some 440,000 distinct CDR3 sequences. V gene TRBV5-1 combines with J gene TRBJ2-7. Sequencing was performed on blood T cells: a sorted CD56 or NKG2C T cell subset, CD4+ or CD8+ T cells, or bulk PBMC T cells (not recorded which). This TCR was recovered from a woman aged 50 to 65 in good health. The chain's CDR3 is CASSLEGRASYEQYF.